The 29 T cell receptor beta chains listed next were all sequenced from one sample in a study of CD8 T cells in Susac syndrome. Random hexamers served to reverse transcribe about 0.45 to 1 ug RNA. TCRdb re-called the immunoSEQ multiplex PCR reads with MiXCR, one entry per CDR3 protein. The data hold under 200,000 distinct CDR3 sequences, with 85% to 95% observed a single time. Sequencing was performed on CD8+ T cells from PBMCs. The receptors were gathered from a human donor with Susac syndrome.

The V and J genes are TRBV9 and TRBJ2-1, with 8 bases fitting TRBD2. Germline values: CDR1 SGDLS, CDR2 YYNGEE. The CDR3 runs to 15 residues. The ends lost 0 bases at V and 8 bases at J; junction bases unmatched: 7. The CDR3 sequence is CASSVASGGWDEQFF. CDR3 coding DNA: TGTGCCAGCAGCGTAGCGAGCGGGGGATGGGATGAGCAGTTCTTC. The whole variable domain, remainder taken from reference TRBV9 and TRBJ2-1, is DSGVTQTPKHLITATGQRVTLRCSPRSGDLSVYWYQQSLDQGLQFLIQYYNGEERAKGNILERFSAQQFPDLHSELNLSSLELGDSALYFCASSVASGGWDEQFFGPGTRLTVL.

The chain combines TRBV9 with TRBJ2-4; D might be TRBD1 (5 bases). Trimming left V 0 bases short and J 8 bases short, with 9 bases between. In germline, CDR1 is SGDLS, CDR2 YYNGEE. The CDR3 is 13 residues long. CDR3 residues: CASSVAVGDIQYF. The CDR3 coding sequence is TGTGCCAGCAGCGTAGCTGTAGGGGACATTCAGTACTTC.

This chain joins TRBV12-3 or TRBV12-4 and TRBJ2-3; 7 bases are shared with TRBD2. J gave up 5 bases and V 1 base, and 6 bases lay outside the gene matches. This CDR3 is built from 15 residues. CDR3 sequence (DNA): TGTGCCAGCAGTTTAGTAGGAGCGGGGAGAGATACGCAGTATTTT. Translation gives CASSLVGAGRDTQYF.

The gene calls are TRBV25-1 and TRBJ1-2; unclear D gene. The germline V and J ends were trimmed by 8 bases and 8 bases, with 15 bases remaining between them. The CDR3 contains 12 residues. Germline CDR1 and CDR2: MGHDK and SYGVNS. CDR3 nucleotide sequence: TGTGCCAGCTATGATTTCATAATAGGCTACACCTTC. Its translation is CASYDFIIGYTF.

The chain employs TRBV4-1 and TRBJ2-7; perhaps TRBD2 as D (6 bases). V was trimmed by 4 bases and J by 1 base, leaving 11 bases between them. The CDR3 has 14 amino acids. Germline CDR1 MGHRA, CDR2 YSYEKL. The CDR3 DNA sequence: TGCGCCAGCAGCCCCGGGAGTTCATCCTACGAGCAGTACTTC. This codes for CASSPGSSSYEQYF.

This chain links TRBV19 with TRBJ1-4; tentative D call: TRBD1 (6 bases). Trimming cost V 1 base and J 7 bases, with 16 bases left between them. CDR1 is LNHDA, CDR2 SQIVND, per germline (reference sequence). The CDR3 runs 16 residues. The DNA for the CDR3 is TGTGCCAGTAGTATAGGCACCGGGACACTCGTTGAAAAACTGTTTTTT. Encoded protein: CASSIGTGTLVEKLFF.

This chain joins TRBV20-1 and TRBJ2-1, with 8 bases matching TRBD1. J gave up 5 bases and V 5 bases, and 8 bases lay outside the gene matches. The CDR3 spans 14 residues. Germline CDR1 reads DFQATT; CDR2 reads SNEGSKA (reference sequence). In nucleotides, the CDR3 is TGCAGTGCTCTTAGGACAGGGTCGAACAATGAGCAGTTCTTC. It yields the protein CSALRTGSNNEQFF.

This sequence joins TRBV7-9 and TRBJ2-7; 7 bases fit TRBD1. Germline V lookup: CDR1 SEHNR, CDR2 FQNEAQ (reference sequence). The CDR3 has 14 residues. Unmatched junction bases numbered 9, after V lost 5 bases and J lost 5 bases. The CDR3, as DNA: TGTGCCAGCAGCCGGCCGGAAGGGGGCAACGAGCAGTACTTC. Amino acid sequence: CASSRPEGGNEQYF.

The chain uses TRBV5-1 and TRBJ1-2; D might be TRBD1 (6 bases). The CDR3 covers 17 residues. CDR1 is SGHRS, CDR2 YFSETQ, per germline. The V end lost 4 bases, the J end lost 8 bases, and 27 bases lay between the germline ends. CDR3 in DNA: TGCGCCAGCAGCCCCCCGGTTGTGGGGACATTCGATAGGGGCTACACCTTC. It encodes CASSPPVVGTFDRGYTF.

On this clonotype: The junction and the germline gene differ at one end; a read error may be behind it. The CDR3 loop reads CASSLALSHEQYF. CDR3 coding DNA: TGTGCTAGCAGCTTAGCCCTCTCCCACGAGCAGTACTTC. V gene TRBV7-7 combines with J gene TRBJ2-7; no firm D call. Looked up from germline, CDR1 is SSHAT and CDR2 is FNYEAQ (reference sequence). The CDR3 is 13 residues long.

CDR3 region: CSAPPRQATSGANVLTF. Written as DNA, the CDR3 is TGCAGTGCTCCCCCCCGGCAGGCGACCTCTGGGGCCAACGTCCTGACTTTC. The chain links TRBV20-1 to TRBJ2-6; D gene ambiguous. The CDR3 totals 17 residues. V was clipped by 5 bases and J by 0 bases, with 17 bases between them. The germline gives CDR1 DFQATT, CDR2 SNEGSKA (reference sequence).

This sequence joins TRBV6-1 and TRBJ2-1; tentatively, D is TRBD2 (6 bases). There are 14 residues in the CDR3. The germline V gene encodes CDR1 MNHNS and CDR2 SASEGT. The germline V and J ends were trimmed by 1 base and 6 bases, with 10 bases remaining between them. The CDR3 loop reads CASSEVSAGNEQFF. The CDR3 DNA follows: TGTGCCAGCAGTGAAGTATCAGCGGGCAATGAGCAGTTCTTC.

This clonotype was counted once. V is TRBV5-1 and J is TRBJ1-1; D unresolved. Trimming took 7 bases from V and 0 from J, leaving 10 bases between them. This CDR3 has 13 amino acids. Germline loops: CDR1 SGHRS, CDR2 YFSETQ. CDR3 nucleotide sequence: TGCGCCAGCCGGGGAGATTTGAACACTGAAGCTTTCTTT. This sequence encodes CASRGDLNTEAFF.

In this sample, this clonotype turned up a few times. The J gene is TRBJ2-5, the V gene TRBV6-5; D might be TRBD2 (5 bases). Trimming pared 5 bases from V and 5 bases from J, leaving 9 bases between. Germline V CDR1 and CDR2: MNHEY, SVGAGI. CDR3 size: 12 residues. CDR3 in DNA: TGTGCCAGCAGTGGGAGTCGGGAGACCCAGTACTTC. This sequence encodes CASSGSRETQYF.

The chain has TRBV28 and TRBJ2-7; no definite D call. CDR1 is MDHEN and CDR2 is SYDVKM in the germline V gene. The CDR3 runs to 12 residues. In nucleotides, the CDR3 is TGTGCTGTGGAGTCCGACTCCTACGAGCAGTACTTC. This encodes CAVESDSYEQYF.

The gene calls are TRBV28 and TRBJ1-5; a possible D gene is TRBD1 (5 bases). In germline, CDR1 is MDHEN, CDR2 SYDVKM. The ends were cut back, 2 bases at V and 5 bases at J, with 13 bases in the middle. This CDR3 region has 15 residues. The CDR3 loop reads CASSLSRDGDQPQHF. The CDR3 nucleotides read TGTGCCAGCAGTTTAAGCAGGGATGGAGATCAGCCCCAGCATTTT.

J is TRBJ2-1 and V is TRBV5-1, with 12 bases aligning to TRBD2. Germline V gene sequence: CDR1 SGHRS, CDR2 YFSETQ. The V gene end was trimmed by 4 bases and the J gene end by 6 bases; junction bases not matched to a gene: 5. The CDR3 is 15 amino acids. The CDR3 reads CASSVTSGRFNEQFF. For the CDR3, the DNA is TGCGCCAGCAGCGTGACTAGCGGGAGATTCAATGAGCAGTTCTTC.

The V call is TRBV5-6, the J call TRBJ1-1; D is unclear. This CDR3 is 15 amino acids long. Looked up from germline, CDR1 is SGHDT and CDR2 is YYEEEE. The ends were cut back, 0 bases at V and 4 bases at J, with 13 bases in the middle. The CDR3: CASSLEDHLGTEAFF. The CDR3, as DNA: TGTGCCAGCAGCTTGGAGGACCACTTGGGCACTGAAGCTTTCTTT.

This chain joins TRBV28 and TRBJ2-3; D possibly corresponds to TRBD1 (6 bases). V was trimmed by 8 bases and J by 0 bases, leaving 12 bases between them. Germline CDR1 reads MDHEN; CDR2 reads SYDVKM. The CDR3 length is 14 residues. DNA of the CDR3: TGTGCCAGCGGAAAAACAGGGAGCACAGATACGCAGTATTTT. As protein: CASGKTGSTDTQYF.

This chain links TRBV6-5 with TRBJ2-7; D perhaps matches TRBD1 (5 bases). The CDR3 is made up of 18 amino acids. Germline V lookup: CDR1 MNHEY, CDR2 SVGAGI. The V end lost 4 bases, the J end lost 0 bases, and 22 bases lay between the germline ends. Written as DNA, the CDR3 is TGTGCCAGCAGTTCCCTCACCAATACAGGCCCGAGCTCCTACGAGCAGTACTTC. Translation: CASSSLTNTGPSSYEQYF.

The chain has TRBV15 and TRBJ2-6; D is unclear. This CDR3 has 17 residues. The V gene's germline CDR1 is LNHNV and CDR2 YYDKDF (reference sequence). Trimming took off 0 bases at V and 0 bases at J, with 9 bases between the two ends. The CDR3, as DNA: TGTGCCACCAGCAGAGACTACGTATCCTCTGGGGCCAACGTCCTGACTTTC. Translated, it gives CATSRDYVSSGANVLTF.

This clonotype was counted between two and nine times. This sequence joins TRBV30 and TRBJ1-1; D perhaps matches TRBD1 (6 bases). CDR1 is GTSNPN and CDR2 is SVGIG in the germline V gene (reference sequence). Trimming cost V 1 base and J 5 bases, with 11 bases left between them. CDR3 size: 13 residues. In DNA, the CDR3 is TGTGCCTGGAGTGATTACAGGGAGACTGAAGCTTTCTTT. Amino acid sequence: CAWSDYRETEAFF.

This clonotype was detected only once. The chain couples TRBV6-4 to TRBJ2-1; possibly TRBD2 for D (6 bases). The V and J ends lost 4 bases and 6 bases respectively, with 16 bases between them. The CDR3 has 15 residues. Germline CDR1 is MRHNA and CDR2 is SNTAGT. The CDR3: CASSVTGLGGNEQFF. The CDR3 nucleotides are TGTGCCAGCAGTGTCACAGGCCTGGGGGGCAATGAGCAGTTCTTC.

The V and J genes are TRBV3-1 and TRBJ2-2, with D possibly matching TRBD1 (6 bases). V was trimmed by 2 bases and J by 4 bases, leaving 11 bases between them. Germline lookup yields CDR1 LGHDT and CDR2 YNNKEL (reference sequence). This CDR3 is built from 15 residues. CDR3 DNA sequence: TGTGCCAGCAGCCAAACTTACAGGGTCACCGGGGAGCTGTTTTTT. Residues: CASSQTYRVTGELFF.

This clonotype was detected many times. The chain links TRBV7-8 to TRBJ2-2; D is uncertain. The CDR3 covers 12 residues. Trimming left V 5 bases short and J 2 bases short, with 3 bases between. Germline V CDR1 and CDR2: SGHVS, FQNEAQ. In DNA, the CDR3 is TGTGCCAGCAGCCCCAACACCGGGGAGCTGTTTTTT. As protein: CASSPNTGELFF.

J is TRBJ2-1 and V is TRBV24-1, with 7 positions matching TRBD1. With V trimmed by 7 bases and J by 0 bases, 8 bases remained unmatched. Germline V gene data show CDR1 as KGHDR and CDR2 as SFDVKD. The CDR3 runs to 16 residues. The CDR3 spells CATRTGLTSSYNEQFF. For the CDR3, the DNA is TGTGCCACCAGGACAGGGTTGACAAGCTCCTACAATGAGCAGTTCTTC.

CDR3 sequence (DNA): TGCAGTGCTCTGAGGCTAGCGGGGGGGACGAGTGAGCAGTACTTC. This gives the protein CSALRLAGGTSEQYF. This chain connects TRBV20-1 to TRBJ2-7; 12 bases map to TRBD2. Germline V gives CDR1 DFQATT, CDR2 SNEGSKA (reference sequence). This CDR3 comprises 15 residues. J lost 7 bases, V lost 5 bases, and 12 bases had no gene match.

V usage is TRBV5-6 and J usage is TRBJ2-4; 9 nucleotides agree with TRBD1. J was trimmed by 10 bases and V by 4 bases; bases with no gene match: 3. Per germline, CDR1 SGHDT and CDR2 YYEEEE. This CDR3 spans 12 amino acids. The DNA of the CDR3 is TGTGCCAGCAGCCGGGACAGGGATATTCAGTACTTC. Translated, it gives CASSRDRDIQYF.

The chain is built from TRBV29-1 and TRBJ2-1, with a possible D match to TRBD2 (6 bases). Germline assignment: CDR1 SQVTM and CDR2 ANQGSEA. Trimming took off 4 bases at V and 0 bases at J, with 19 bases between the two ends. This CDR3 spans 17 amino acids. The CDR3 coding sequence is TGCAGCGTTGGGGGTTCGCTAGCGTCTAGCTCCTACAATGAGCAGTTCTTC. It yields the protein CSVGGSLASSSYNEQFF.